This T cell receptor (beta chain) emerged from a study of blood T cell repertoires in COVID-19. Study-level information: Samples of COVID-19 (acute and convalescent) were obtained from the United States, Italy and Spain. T cells, B-cell-depleted T cells, or PBMCs provided the cDNA or gDNA that served as material.

The CDR3 length is 14 residues. Germline CDR1 MGHRA, CDR2 YSYEKL. Trimming stripped 3 bases from V and 4 bases from J, with 9 bases between. Source study methods: Estimation of nucleated cell counts was performed using reference gene primer amplification. Repertoires were generated with immunoSEQ multiplex PCR, while TCRdb's copy carries only in-frame clones and drops some. The DNA was the basis for D and trimming; V, J and clone size are from that table. Among more than 95,000 clones listed, approximately 85% were seen once. The chain links TRBV4-1 to TRBJ1-4; D gene unclear. This clonotype was sampled from a man aged 25 to 45 with COVID-19, enrolled during active disease. The sample consisted of peripheral blood. CDR3 DNA: TGCGCCAGCAGCCAGGAGCGAGTTAATGAAAAACTGTTTTTT. Residues: CASSQERVNEKLFF.